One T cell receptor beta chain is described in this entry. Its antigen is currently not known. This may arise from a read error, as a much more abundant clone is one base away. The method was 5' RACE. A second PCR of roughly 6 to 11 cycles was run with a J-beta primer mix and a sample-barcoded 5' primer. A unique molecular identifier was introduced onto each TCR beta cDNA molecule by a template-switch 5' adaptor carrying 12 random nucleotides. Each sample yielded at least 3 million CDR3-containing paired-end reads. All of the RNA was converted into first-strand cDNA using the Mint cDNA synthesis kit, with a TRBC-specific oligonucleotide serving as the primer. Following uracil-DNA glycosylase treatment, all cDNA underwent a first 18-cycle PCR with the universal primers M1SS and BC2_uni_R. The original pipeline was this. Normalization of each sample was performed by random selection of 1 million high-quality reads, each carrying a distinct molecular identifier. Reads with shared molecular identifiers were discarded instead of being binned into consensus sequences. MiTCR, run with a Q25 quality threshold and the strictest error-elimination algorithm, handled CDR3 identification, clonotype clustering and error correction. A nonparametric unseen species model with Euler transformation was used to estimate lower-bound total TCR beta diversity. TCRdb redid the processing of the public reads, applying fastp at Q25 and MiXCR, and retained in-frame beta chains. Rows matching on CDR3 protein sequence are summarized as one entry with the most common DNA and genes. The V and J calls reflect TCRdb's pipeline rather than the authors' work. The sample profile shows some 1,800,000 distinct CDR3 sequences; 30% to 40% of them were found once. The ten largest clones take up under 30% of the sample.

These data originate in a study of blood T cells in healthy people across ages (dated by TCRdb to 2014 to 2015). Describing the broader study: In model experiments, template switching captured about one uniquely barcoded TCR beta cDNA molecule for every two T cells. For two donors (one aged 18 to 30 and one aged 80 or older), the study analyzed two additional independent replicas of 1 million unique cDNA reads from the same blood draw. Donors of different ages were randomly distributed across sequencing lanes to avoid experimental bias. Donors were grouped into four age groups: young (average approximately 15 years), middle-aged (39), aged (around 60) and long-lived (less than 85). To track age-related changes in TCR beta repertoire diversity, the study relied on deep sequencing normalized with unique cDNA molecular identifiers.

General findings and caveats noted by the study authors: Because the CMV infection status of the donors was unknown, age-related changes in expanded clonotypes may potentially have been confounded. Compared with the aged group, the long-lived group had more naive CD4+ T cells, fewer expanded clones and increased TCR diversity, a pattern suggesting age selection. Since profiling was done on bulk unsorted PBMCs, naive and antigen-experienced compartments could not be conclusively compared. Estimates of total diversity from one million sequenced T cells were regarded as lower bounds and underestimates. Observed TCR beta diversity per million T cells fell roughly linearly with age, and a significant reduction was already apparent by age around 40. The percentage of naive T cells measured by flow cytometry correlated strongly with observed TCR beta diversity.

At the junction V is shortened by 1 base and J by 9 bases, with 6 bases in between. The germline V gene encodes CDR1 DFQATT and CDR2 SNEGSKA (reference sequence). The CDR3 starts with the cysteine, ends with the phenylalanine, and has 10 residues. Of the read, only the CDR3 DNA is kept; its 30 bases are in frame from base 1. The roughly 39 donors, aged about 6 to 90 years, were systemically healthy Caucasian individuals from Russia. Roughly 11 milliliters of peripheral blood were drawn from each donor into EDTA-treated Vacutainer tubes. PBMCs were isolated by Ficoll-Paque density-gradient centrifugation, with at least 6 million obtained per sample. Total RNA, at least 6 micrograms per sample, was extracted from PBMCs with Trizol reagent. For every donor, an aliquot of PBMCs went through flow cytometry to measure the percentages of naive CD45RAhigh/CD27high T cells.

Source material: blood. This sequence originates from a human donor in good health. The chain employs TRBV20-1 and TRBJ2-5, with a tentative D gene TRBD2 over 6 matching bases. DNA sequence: TGCAGTGCTAGAGGGGAGGCCCAGTACTTC. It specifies CSARGEAQYF.